Each of the 29 T cell receptor beta chains below was sequenced from the same sample in a study of beta chain features in type 1 diabetes. These TCRs are of unknown antigen specificity. The study reverse transcribed the entire isolated RNA, so it sequenced expressed TCRB transcripts. Libraries were prepared by immunoSEQ multiplex PCR; TCRdb keeps only in-frame clonotypes and omits some of them. The repertoire holds roughly 250,000 clones, roughly 22% seen once, with about 0.027% in the top ten. Study outcomes and limitations: Shortening of TCRB CDR3s, moderate but significant, appeared in all four CD4+ subsets of Type 1 diabetes patients.

Sequences were obtained from naive CD4+ T cells from blood. Source of these receptors: a middle-aged woman with type 1 diabetes.

Only one count was recorded for this clone. The same CDR3 also results from other DNA sequences found in this sample. This chain joins TRBV9 and TRBJ2-3; no firm D call. There are 12 residues in the CDR3. The V end lost 3 bases, the J end lost 3 bases, and 5 bases lay between the germline ends. Germline CDR1 is SGDLS and CDR2 is YYNGEE. The CDR3 bases are TGTGCCAGCAGCGCCAGTACAGATACGCAGTATTTT. The encoded protein is CASSASTDTQYF.

This clone was detected only a few times. Different DNA sequences within this sample yield the same CDR3. V is TRBV11-2 and J is TRBJ2-7; no definite D call. Germline V gene lookup returns CDR1 SGHAT and CDR2 FQNNGV. V lost 4 bases to trimming and J lost 4 bases, with 5 bases between them. The length of the CDR3 is 11 residues. The DNA for the CDR3 is TGTGCCAGCAGCTCCCTTTACGAGCAGTACTTC. This translates into CASSSLYEQYF.

This clone was found a few times. The rearrangement uses TRBV19 and TRBJ1-5, with 9 bases identical to TRBD1. From germline, CDR1 is LNHDA and CDR2 SQIVND (reference sequence). With V trimmed by 2 bases and J by 6 bases, 5 bases remained unmatched. The CDR3 is 15 residues long. Written as DNA, the CDR3 is TGTGCCAGTAGTATACCAACGGACAGGGGTCAGCCCCAGCATTTT. This gives the protein CASSIPTDRGQPQHF.

The chain joins TRBV29-1 to TRBJ2-3; D ambiguous. CDR3 length: 12 residues. Trimming left V 1 base short and J 2 bases short, with 4 bases between. The germline gives CDR1 SQVTM, CDR2 ANQGSEA. In DNA, the CDR3 is TGCAGCGTTGAAGGGGCCACAGATACGCAGTATTTT. Its translation: CSVEGATDTQYF.

V gene TRBV7-3 combines with J gene TRBJ1-1; perhaps TRBD1 as D (6 bases). In germline, CDR1 is SGHTA, CDR2 FQGTGA. V lost 3 bases to trimming and J lost 2 bases, with 10 bases between them. The CDR3 is 14 residues long. For the CDR3, the DNA is TGTGCCAGCAGCTTGGACAGCTCAAACACTGAAGCTTTCTTT. As protein: CASSLDSSNTEAFF.

This chain links TRBV18 with TRBJ1-1; possibly TRBD1 for D (5 bases). The germline gives CDR1 KGHSH, CDR2 LQKENI. V dropped 8 bases and J dropped 3 bases, with 13 bases sitting between them. The length of the CDR3 is 13 residues. The CDR3 nucleotides are TGTGCCAGCCGTCAGGGCCAGGACACTGAAGCTTTCTTT. Residues: CASRQGQDTEAFF.

The rearrangement uses TRBV9 and TRBJ1-5; D possibly corresponds to TRBD1 (5 bases). This CDR3 spans 15 amino acids. Germline V lookup: CDR1 SGDLS, CDR2 YYNGEE. The germline V and J ends were trimmed by 5 bases and 4 bases, with 16 bases remaining between them. In nucleotides, the CDR3 is TGTGCCAGCAGTCTATCCTGGGACTCAAATCAGCCCCAGCATTTT. As protein: CASSLSWDSNQPQHF.

There are a few counts of this clone. The chain links TRBV5-1 to TRBJ1-5; no clear D. The CDR3 is 13 residues long. Trimming took 0 bases from V and 6 from J, leaving 7 bases between them. Germline loops: CDR1 SGHRS, CDR2 YFSETQ. The CDR3 protein is CASSLDGVQPQHF. The CDR3 nucleotides read TGCGCCAGCAGCTTGGATGGAGTTCAGCCCCAGCATTTT.

J is TRBJ2-2 and V is TRBV4-3, with TRBD2 as a possible D gene (6 bases). Germline lookup yields CDR1 LGHNA and CDR2 YSLEER. The CDR3 sequence is 14 residues long. Trimming took off 6 bases at V and 8 bases at J, with 16 bases between the two ends. CDR3 DNA: TGCGCCAGCAGTTGGCAGGGCGGGGCGGGGGAGCTGTTTTTT. Amino acids: CASSWQGGAGELFF.

This clone was counted a few times. The CDR3: CAWSGGLAGVLDEQFF. The DNA for the CDR3 is TGTGCCTGGAGTGGGGGACTAGCGGGAGTCTTAGATGAGCAGTTCTTC. The V call is TRBV30, the J call TRBJ2-1; 14 nucleotides match TRBD2. The CDR3 runs 16 residues. V lost 1 base, J lost 8 bases, and 7 bases stayed unmatched. Germline values: CDR1 GTSNPN, CDR2 SVGIG (reference sequence).

This clone was seen a few times. The gene calls are TRBV7-9 and TRBJ2-7; D might be TRBD2 (6 bases). The CDR3 runs 15 residues. Germline CDR1 and CDR2: SEHNR and FQNEAQ (reference sequence). V shed 0 bases and J shed 2 bases, with 11 bases lying between them. CDR3 DNA sequence: TGTGCCAGCAGCTTAGCGGGCGGAGGGACCTACGAGCAGTACTTC. It encodes CASSLAGGGTYEQYF.

This chain uses TRBV30 with TRBJ2-5; TRBD2 agrees at 9 bases. This CDR3 region has 14 residues. V lost 3 bases and J lost 3; bases outside the gene matches: 5. Germline values: CDR1 GTSNPN, CDR2 SVGIG (reference sequence). DNA of the CDR3: TGTGCCTGGAGGACTAGCGGACCCAAAGAGACCCAGTACTTC. It yields the protein CAWRTSGPKETQYF.

The chain joins TRBV9 to TRBJ1-3; TRBD1 matches 9 bases. V lost 4 bases and J lost 4; bases outside the gene matches: 12. CDR1 and CDR2 (germline): SGDLS, YYNGEE. The CDR3 covers 17 residues. The CDR3 nucleotides read TGTGCCAGCAGCCCAACCCCGGGACAGGGTGCGGGAAACACCATATATTTT. Its protein product is CASSPTPGQGAGNTIYF.

J is TRBJ2-7 and V is TRBV4-3, with D possibly TRBD1 on 6 matching bases. Germline V gene lookup returns CDR1 LGHNA and CDR2 YSLEER. Trimming left V 1 base short and J 6 bases short, with 16 bases between. CDR3 length equals 15 residues. CDR3 sequence reads: CASSQGTDSSAEQYF. As DNA, the CDR3 is TGCGCCAGCAGCCAAGGGACGGACAGTTCTGCCGAGCAGTACTTC.

The genes are TRBV25-1 and TRBJ1-5, with D uncertain. Germline CDR1 MGHDK, CDR2 SYGVNS. Trimming took 6 bases from V and 3 from J, leaving 18 bases between them. The CDR3 totals 16 residues. CDR3 amino acids: CASSPNVGEPNQPQHF. The CDR3 nucleotides are TGTGCCAGCAGCCCGAATGTCGGAGAGCCCAATCAGCCCCAGCATTTT. Supplemented by reference TRBV25-1 and TRBJ1-5, the full variable domain reads EADIYQTPRYLVIGTGKKITLECSQTMGHDKMYWYQQDPGMELHLIHYSYGVNSTEKGDLSSESTVSRIRTEHFPLTLESARPSHTSQYLCASSPNVGEPNQPQHFGDGTRLSIL.

CDR3 in DNA: TGTGCCAGCAGCTTGAGAGGAGATAATCAGCCCCAGCATTTT. Its protein is CASSLRGDNQPQHF. The V and J genes are TRBV5-4 and TRBJ1-5; D gene uncertain. This CDR3 has 14 amino acids. Germline assignment: CDR1 SGHNT and CDR2 YYREEE (reference sequence). V lost 1 base and J lost 4, with 9 bases in between.

The V gene is TRBV29-1, the J gene TRBJ2-5; TRBD1 might be the D (7 bases). The germline CDR1 and CDR2 sequences are SQVTM and ANQGSEA. This CDR3 is built from 12 residues. V gave up 5 bases and J gave up 5 bases, with 12 bases separating them. CDR3 sequence reads: CSVPAGGETQYF. The DNA of the CDR3 is TGCAGCGTTCCAGCAGGGGGGGAGACCCAGTACTTC.

This clone was found a few times. This sequence joins TRBV9 and TRBJ2-5; D call uncertain. This CDR3 region has 15 residues. The ends were cut back, 2 bases at V and 2 bases at J, with 13 bases in the middle. From germline, CDR1 is SGDLS and CDR2 YYNGEE. CDR3 amino acids: CASSVGGVQQETQYF. The CDR3 region has the DNA TGTGCCAGCAGCGTTGGCGGTGTCCAACAAGAGACCCAGTACTTC.

This clone turned up a few times. The V and J genes are TRBV30 and TRBJ2-5; tentatively, D is TRBD2 (6 bases). Germline lookup yields CDR1 GTSNPN and CDR2 SVGIG (reference sequence). Trimming cost V 2 bases and J 4 bases, with 11 bases left between them. The CDR3 has 13 amino acids. The CDR3 nucleotides are TGTGCCTGGAGTACGGGGGTGCGAGAGACCCAGTACTTC. Translation: CAWSTGVRETQYF. Filled out from reference TRBV30 and TRBJ2-5, the complete variable domain reads SQTIHQWPATLVQPVGSPLSLECTVEGTSNPNLYWYRQAAGRGLQLLFYSVGIGQISSEVPQNLSASRPQDRQFILSSKKLLLSDSGFYLCAWSTGVRETQYFGPGTRLLVL.

The V call is TRBV7-9, the J call TRBJ1-1; 8 nucleotides match TRBD1. CDR3 length: 13 amino acids. After removal of 5 bases from V and 5 bases from J, the junction contained 4 bases not matched to a gene. CDR1 and CDR2 (germline): SEHNR, FQNEAQ (reference sequence). The CDR3 nucleotides are TGTGCCAGCAGCCCAGGGGGCAGTACTGAAGCTTTCTTT. It encodes CASSPGGSTEAFF.

This sequence joins TRBV10-3 and TRBJ1-1; weak D call: TRBD1 (5 bases). The V end lost 6 bases, the J end lost 5 bases, and 13 bases lay between the germline ends. This CDR3 has 13 amino acids. Germline loops: CDR1 ENHRY, CDR2 SYGVKD. The CDR3 DNA reads TGTGCCATCAGCCCCGAGGAGGGGACTGAAGCTTTCTTT. It specifies CAISPEEGTEAFF.

CDR3 protein: CASSIPGTGLLFF. The DNA for the CDR3 is TGTGCCAGCAGCATCCCCGGGACAGGGTTGCTGTTTTTT. This chain uses TRBV6-6 with TRBJ1-4; 9 bases match TRBD1. The CDR3 spans 13 residues. V was pared by 6 bases and J by 14 bases, with 10 bases of the junction left unmatched. Germline V lookup: CDR1 MNHNY, CDR2 SVGAGI (reference sequence).

In this sample, this clone turned up a few times. The chain uses TRBV11-3 and TRBJ2-5; weak D call: TRBD2 (5 bases). The CDR3 contains 12 residues. The V and J ends lost 5 bases and 5 bases respectively, with 9 bases between them. The germline CDR1 and CDR2 sequences are SGHNT and YENEEA. The CDR3 DNA is TGTGCCAGCAGCCCCGAGGGTGAGACCCAGTACTTC. It specifies CASSPEGETQYF.

The chain couples TRBV30 to TRBJ2-2, with D possibly TRBD1 on 6 matching bases. The germline V and J ends were trimmed by 4 bases and 2 bases, with 14 bases remaining between them. Germline-derived CDR1 and CDR2 are GTSNPN and SVGIG (reference sequence). The CDR3 is 15 amino acids. CDR3 region: CAWIQGRPNTGELFF. The CDR3 DNA reads as TGTGCCTGGATCCAGGGGCGGCCTAACACCGGGGAGCTGTTTTTT.

For the CDR3, the DNA is TGTGCCAGCAGTACCGGGACAGGGAGGCACGAGCAGTACTTC. Protein sequence: CASSTGTGRHEQYF. This chain uses TRBV2 with TRBJ2-7, with TRBD1 matching 9 bases. The CDR3 has 14 residues. The V segment lost 5 bases and the J segment 5 bases; nucleotides outside the gene matches: 7. The germline CDR1 and CDR2 sequences are SNHLY and FYNNEI.

This rearrangement joins TRBV5-6 to TRBJ1-1, with D possibly TRBD1 on 6 matching bases. Germline CDR1 is SGHDT and CDR2 is YYEEEE. V was shortened by 4 bases and J by 2 bases, with 15 bases between the two germline ends. The CDR3 loop spans 15 amino acids. The CDR3 spells CASSPVQGPNTEAFF. CDR3 nucleotides: TGTGCCAGCAGCCCGGTACAGGGCCCTAACACTGAAGCTTTCTTT.

This chain connects TRBV4-3 to TRBJ2-3; TRBD2 aligns across 7 bases. The CDR3 contains 16 residues. Unmatched junction bases numbered 8, after V lost 0 bases and J lost 5 bases. The germline gives CDR1 LGHNA, CDR2 YSLEER. Here the CDR3 reads CASSQESSGTRDTQYF. The DNA of the CDR3 is TGCGCCAGCAGCCAAGAGTCTAGCGGTACGCGAGATACGCAGTATTTT.

The chain carries TRBV7-9 and TRBJ2-7; 11 bases agree with TRBD2. Germline-derived CDR1 and CDR2 are SEHNR and FQNEAQ (reference sequence). The CDR3 has 14 amino acids. V was clipped by 5 bases and J by 2 bases; unmatched bases: 2. The CDR3 DNA sequence: TGTGCCAGCAGCCTTAGCGGGAGGGCCTACGAGCAGTACTTC. As protein: CASSLSGRAYEQYF. Drawing the rest from reference TRBV7-9 and TRBJ2-7, the complete variable domain is DTGVSQNPRHKITKRGQNVTFRCDPISEHNRLYWYRQTLGQGPEFLTYFQNEAQLEKSRLLSDRFSAERPKGSFSTLEIQRTEQGDSAMYLCASSLSGRAYEQYFGPGTRLTVT.

This clone was detected a few times. This rearrangement joins TRBV4-3 to TRBJ1-2, with D possibly being TRBD1 (5 bases). The CDR3 consists of 15 residues. Germline CDR1 LGHNA, CDR2 YSLEER. Trimming removed 1 base from V and 1 base from J, with 10 bases in between. The CDR3 DNA reads TGCGCCAGCAGCCAAGTGTTCCAGGGTAACTATGGCTACACCTTC. Translation: CASSQVFQGNYGYTF.